This T cell receptor beta chain was observed in a study of blood T cell repertoires in COVID-19. Generated by immunoSEQ multiplex PCR, the TCRdb table keeps only in-frame clones and is missing some. Of around 140,000 clones detected, 80% to 90% appear once; the ten largest clones hold under 3%. This CDR3 is built from 13 residues. The germline CDR1 and CDR2 sequences are SGHTS and YDEGEE. Trimming shortened V by 0 bases and J by 4 bases, and 8 bases separated the two germline ends. This clone was observed a single time. The source of this sequence is a man aged 50-59 years with active COVID-19. The genes are TRBV5-8 and TRBJ2-7, with D maybe TRBD2 (5 bases). Material for sequencing was peripheral blood. The CDR3 nucleotides are TGTGCCAGCAGCTTGGTACGGGAATACGAGCAGTACTTC. Translated: CASSLVREYEQYF.